This note documents a single T cell receptor (beta chain) sequence. The source of the sample is a study of blood T cell repertoires in COVID-19. Study-level background: Donors in the United States, Italy and Spain gave samples during acute or convalescent COVID-19. The analysed material was cDNA or gDNA that came from T cells, B-cell-depleted T cells, or PBMCs.

In the study's own analysis: Amplification of reference gene primers provided the estimated nucleated cell counts. Generated by immunoSEQ multiplex PCR, the TCRdb table keeps only in-frame clones and is missing some. The V and J calls and clone size come from that table; D and trimming were worked out from the DNA. The table includes approximately 90,000 clones, roughly 89% detected once. The CDR3 length is 14 residues. Between the trimmed V and J ends, which lost 3 bases and 5 bases, there was a span of 10 bases. Germline loops: CDR1 SEHNR, CDR2 FQNEAQ (reference sequence). Seattle-derived patients entered the study during active infection and were followed longitudinally.

This TCR was sampled from a man between 60 and 70 years old with COVID-19, enrolled during active disease. The chain carries TRBV7-9 and TRBJ1-4, with D maybe TRBD1 (6 bases). Material: peripheral blood. DNA of the CDR3: TGTGCCAGCAGCTTGGGGGCGGCAAATGAAAAACTGTTTTTT. It specifies CASSLGAANEKLFF.